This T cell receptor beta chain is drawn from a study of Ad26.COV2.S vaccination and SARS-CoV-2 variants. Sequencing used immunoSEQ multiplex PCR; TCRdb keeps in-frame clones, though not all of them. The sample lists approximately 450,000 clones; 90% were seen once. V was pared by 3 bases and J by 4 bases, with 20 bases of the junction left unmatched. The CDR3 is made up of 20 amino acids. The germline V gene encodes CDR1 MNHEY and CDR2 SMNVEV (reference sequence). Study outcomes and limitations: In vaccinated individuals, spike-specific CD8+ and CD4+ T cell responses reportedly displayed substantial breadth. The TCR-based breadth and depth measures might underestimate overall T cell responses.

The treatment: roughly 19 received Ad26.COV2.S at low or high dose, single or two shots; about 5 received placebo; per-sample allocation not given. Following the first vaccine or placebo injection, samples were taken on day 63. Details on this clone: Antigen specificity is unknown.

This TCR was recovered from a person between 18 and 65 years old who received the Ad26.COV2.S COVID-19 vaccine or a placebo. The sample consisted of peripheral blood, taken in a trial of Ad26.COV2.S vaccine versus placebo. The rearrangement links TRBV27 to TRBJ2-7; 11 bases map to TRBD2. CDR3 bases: TGTGCCAGCAGTTTCTCCTGGCCCCCTCCCGTCACTAGCGGGAGTTACGAGCAGTACTTC. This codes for CASSFSWPPPVTSGSYEQYF.